One and the same sample provided the 29 T cell receptor beta chains below, sequenced in a study of tumor-infiltrating lymphocytes in primary liver carcinoma. The source of the blood RNA was unsorted whole blood, and germline DNA was extracted as well. Using a constant-region primer together with ProtoScript II reverse transcriptase, TCR beta cDNA was made from 450 to 600 ng of total RNA. Slightly modified ARM-PCR with three nested multiplex PCR rounds yielded TCR beta libraries. With TRBV1-TRBV30 forward primers and a C-beta reverse primer, the first two PCR rounds were run for 10 cycles each. TCRdb called the multiplex PCR reads again in MiXCR, with one record for every CDR3 protein. Of 250,000 to 400,000 distinct CDR3 sequences listed, 60% to 80% were seen once; the top ten hold roughly 9%. The sequenced sample was peripheral blood. These receptor sequences come from a man aged 35 to 55 with primary liver carcinoma and hepatitis B virus infection.

Only one count was recorded for this clonotype. This sequence may be a read error, since a much larger clone differs from it by one base. The V call is TRBV29-1, the J call TRBJ2-6; D is perhaps TRBD1 (6 bases). The CDR3 runs 17 residues. Per the germline V gene, CDR1 is SQVTM and CDR2 is ANQGSEA. The CDR3 protein is CSAGGPGHPSVANVLTF. The DNA for the CDR3 is TGCAGCGCCGGTGGGCCGGGACACCCCTCTGTGGCCAACGTCCTGACTTTC.

V gene TRBV11-3 combines with J gene TRBJ2-1; the D gene is possibly TRBD2 (6 bases). Germline V CDR1 and CDR2: SGHNT, YENEEA. The CDR3 is made up of 15 amino acids. The V and J ends lost 1 base and 7 bases respectively, with 14 bases between them. The chain's CDR3 is CASSLGGGMVNEQFF. CDR3 bases: TGTGCCAGCAGCTTAGGGGGCGGGATGGTTAATGAGCAGTTCTTC.

In this sample, this clonotype turned up once. The CDR3 does not end in the conserved phenylalanine or tryptophan, so this is likely a read error. The chain combines TRBV13 with TRBJ2-5; D is possibly TRBD2 (6 bases). There are 14 residues in the CDR3. CDR1 is PRHDT and CDR2 is FYEKMQ in the germline V gene (reference sequence). The V end lost 5 bases, the J end lost 3 bases, and 13 bases lay between the germline ends. The CDR3 bases are TGTGCCAGCAGCCCTAGTGGCGGGGAAGAGACCCAGTACTTA. Protein sequence: CASSPSGGEETQYL.

In regard to this clonotype: It is unclear where the CDR3 begins or ends on the DNA, so no DNA is shown, and the CDR3 is as TCRdb lists it. This chain links TRBV6-2 or TRBV6-3 with TRBJ2-3; the table's D call of TRBD2 was not tested on the DNA. CDR1 MNHEY and CDR2 SVGEGT come from the germline V gene. Ends included, the CDR3 has 14 residues. This CDR3 is CTSSYSVGLGSQDF.

Remarks on this clonotype: Without the conserved terminal phenylalanine or tryptophan, this CDR3 likely stems from a read error. The chain uses TRBV12-3 or TRBV12-4 and TRBJ2-2; unclear D gene. Trimming removed 9 bases from V and 3 bases from J, with 8 bases in between. This CDR3 comprises 12 residues. The CDR3 is CASSGDTGELFS. The CDR3 DNA reads TGTGCCAGTAGTGGGGACACCGGGGAGCTGTTTTCT.

With respect to this clonotype: The junction does not match germline at one end; this may be a read error. This chain uses TRBV11-1 with TRBJ2-4; 13 bases are a match to TRBD2. The germline gives CDR1 SGHAT, CDR2 FQDESV (reference sequence). This CDR3 spans 17 amino acids. The chain's CDR3 is CAGGFPGTSGTKNIQYF. The CDR3 DNA sequence: TGTGCCGGCGGCTTTCCCGGGACTAGCGGGACCAAGAACATTCAGTACTTC.

On this clonotype itself: With a much larger clone just one base away, this may be a read error. The CDR3 carries no conserved terminal phenylalanine or tryptophan, so it likely arises from a read error. This chain uses TRBV6-5 with TRBJ2-3, with 7 bases aligning to TRBD2. Germline trimming cut 6 bases from V and 3 bases from J; bases unmatched to any gene: 6. The V gene's germline CDR1 is MNHEY and CDR2 SVGAGI. CDR3 length: 14 residues. The CDR3, as DNA: TGTGCCAGCAGCGGGAGGTTCAGGACAGATACGCAGTATTCT. Translation: CASSGRFRTDTQYS.

Concerning this clonotype: A clone one base away is much larger, so this may be a read error. The chain is built from TRBV29-1 and TRBJ2-3; 9 bases are a match to TRBD1. The CDR3 is 13 residues long. In germline, CDR1 is SQVTM, CDR2 ANQGSEA. V lost 8 bases, J lost 4 bases, and 7 bases stayed unmatched. The CDR3 reads CSLGQGYSDTQYF. CDR3 DNA: TGCAGCCTGGGACAGGGCTATTCAGATACGCAGTATTTT.

This clonotype showed up many times. J is TRBJ1-5 and V is TRBV12-3 or TRBV12-4; tentative D call: TRBD1 (5 bases). The germline V and J ends were trimmed by 4 bases and 7 bases, with 11 bases remaining between them. The CDR3 is made up of 13 amino acids. CDR3 in amino acids: CASSSGMGQPQHF. The CDR3 DNA sequence: TGTGCCAGCAGTTCAGGGATGGGACAGCCCCAGCATTTT.

The rearrangement joins TRBV6-1 to TRBJ1-3; 7 bases fit TRBD1. The germline gives CDR1 MNHNS, CDR2 SASEGT. The CDR3 sequence is 20 residues long. CDR3 bases: TGTGCTAGCGGCTACTCGAGGCAGACAGGGTGGTTCAACTCTGGAAACACCATATATTTT. It is translated as CASGYSRQTGWFNSGNTIYF.

This clonotype turned up a few times. Since a much larger clone is just one base distant, this may be a read error. The chain employs TRBV4-3 and TRBJ2-3; 7 bases agree with TRBD2. Germline trimming cut 5 bases from V and 6 bases from J; bases unmatched to any gene: 11. The CDR3 is 15 residues long. Looked up from germline, CDR1 is LGHNA and CDR2 is YSLEER. The CDR3 DNA follows: TGCGCCAGCAGCGAGGGACTAACGGGAGAGGATACGCAGTATTTT. This encodes CASSEGLTGEDTQYF.

Remarks on this clonotype: A read error may explain this, as a much larger clone is one base away. The chain uses TRBV29-1 and TRBJ1-1, with TRBD1 as a possible D gene (5 bases). V gave up 6 bases and J gave up 0 bases, with 11 bases separating them. This CDR3 region has 13 residues. Looked up from germline, CDR1 is SQVTM and CDR2 is ANQGSEA. The CDR3 coding sequence is TGCAGCGTGGCGGGACTGATGAACACTGAAGCTTTCTTT. Translating it yields CSVAGLMNTEAFF.

Concerning this clonotype itself: This may be a read error, as it is one base from a much larger clone. V and J are TRBV14 and TRBJ1-1; D uncertain. In germline, CDR1 is SGHDN, CDR2 FVKESK. The V gene lost 3 bases and the J gene lost 4 bases, with 9 bases spanning the gap. The CDR3 consists of 13 residues. CDR3 loop: CASSQFHTTEAFF. The CDR3 DNA sequence: TGTGCCAGCAGCCAGTTCCACACCACTGAAGCTTTCTTT. Full variable domain (remainder filled in from reference TRBV14 and TRBJ1-1): EAGVTQFPSHSVIEKGQTVTLRCDPISGHDNLYWYRRVMGKEIKFLLHFVKESKQDESGMPNNRFLAERTGGTYSTLKVQPAELEDSGVYFCASSQFHTTEAFFGQGTRLTVV.

With respect to this clonotype: A much larger clone differs from this one at a single base, so this may be a read error. The rearrangement joins TRBV12-3 or TRBV12-4 to TRBJ2-1; 8 bases map to TRBD2. The CDR3 totals 15 residues. The CDR3 nucleotides read TGTACCAGCAGTTCAGCGGGAGTCTCCTACAATGAGCAGTTCTTC. Its protein product is CTSSSAGVSYNEQFF.

With respect to this clonotype: A much larger clone differs from this one at a single base, so this may be a read error. The DNA for the CDR3 is TGTGCCAGCAATTTAGGGCGTCGGAATTCACCCCTCCACTTT. It translates to CASNLGRRNSPLHF. The V call is TRBV12-3 or TRBV12-4, the J call TRBJ1-6; the D is unclear. This CDR3 comprises 14 residues.

As concerns this clonotype: As the CDR3 is not closed by the conserved phenylalanine or tryptophan, this likely results from a read error. The chain combines TRBV11-2 with TRBJ2-7; D may match TRBD1 or TRBD2 (5 bases each). The better agreement between TRBJ2-1 and the DNA end casts doubt on the J call. The germline gives CDR1 SGHAT, CDR2 FQNNGV. This CDR3 contains 14 residues. As DNA, the CDR3 is TGTGCCAGCAGCTTAATGGGGGTTTCCTACGAGCAGTTCTCC. Its protein is CASSLMGVSYEQFS.

As concerns this clonotype: The germline gene is not matched at one end of the junction; a read error may be the cause. V and J are TRBV11-1 and TRBJ2-5; tentative D call: TRBD2 (7 bases). CDR1 SGHAT and CDR2 FQDESV come from the germline V gene (reference sequence). The CDR3 totals 16 residues. CDR3 amino acids: CASRSGSGKGGEIQYF. CDR3 nucleotides: TGTGCCAGCAGGTCAGGAAGCGGGAAAGGGGGAGAGATCCAGTACTTC.

On this clonotype: One junction end does not reproduce the germline sequence, and a read error may be involved. The gene calls are TRBV6-6 and TRBJ1-4; D may be TRBD1 (5 bases). Germline V gene data show CDR1 as MNHNY and CDR2 as SVGAGI (reference sequence). This CDR3 has 14 residues. The CDR3 is CASSSDTQGERLFF. Here the CDR3 DNA reads TGTGCCAGCAGTTCAGACACGCAGGGTGAAAGACTGTTTTTT.

This chain uses TRBV5-1 with TRBJ2-7; TRBD1 matches 9 bases. Germline CDR1 and CDR2: SGHRS and YFSETQ. V lost 2 bases and J lost 4; bases outside the gene matches: 10. The CDR3 loop spans 16 amino acids. CDR3 sequence: CASSLLTGGSGYEQYF. The CDR3 nucleotides are TGCGCCAGCAGCTTATTAACAGGGGGCTCGGGGTACGAGCAGTACTTC.

The chain joins TRBV28 to TRBJ2-5, with 10 bases fitting TRBD2. The CDR3 length is 14 residues. After removal of 7 bases from V and 5 bases from J, the junction contained 7 bases not matched to a gene. Germline CDR1 reads MDHEN; CDR2 reads SYDVKM. The CDR3 nucleotides are TGTGCCAGCAAGCTGCTAGCGGGAGTTGAGACCCAGTACTTC. Protein: CASKLLAGVETQYF.

This clonotype appeared once. The chain combines TRBV28 with TRBJ2-5; TRBD1 aligns across 7 bases. Germline V gives CDR1 MDHEN, CDR2 SYDVKM. This CDR3 has 14 residues. V was clipped by 7 bases and J by 4 bases; unmatched bases: 9. CDR3 DNA sequence: TGTGCCAGCACCCCAGGACAGGTCGGAGAGACCCAGTACTTC. This translates into CASTPGQVGETQYF.

J is TRBJ1-5 and V is TRBV28, with D possibly being TRBD1 (6 bases). From germline, CDR1 is MDHEN and CDR2 SYDVKM. V shed 4 bases and J shed 0 bases, with 13 bases lying between them. The CDR3 length is 16 residues. The CDR3 here is CASSSLGDNSNQPQHF. CDR3 nucleotide sequence: TGTGCCAGCAGTTCCCTAGGGGACAATAGCAATCAGCCCCAGCATTTT.

The CDR3 bases are TGTGCCAGCAGCTCCTCAGGGACTAGCCGGGTCAATGAGCAGTTCTTC. Residues: CASSSSGTSRVNEQFF. This chain joins TRBV11-1 and TRBJ2-1, with 9 bases matching TRBD2. Germline assignment: CDR1 SGHAT and CDR2 FQDESV (reference sequence). Trimming removed 4 bases from V and 6 bases from J; junction bases left unmatched: 10. The CDR3 runs 16 residues.

Concerning this clonotype itself: A read error may be the cause here, since a much bigger clone is one base away. This sequence joins TRBV5-1 and TRBJ2-3; TRBD1 matches 8 bases. Germline V gene data show CDR1 as SGHRS and CDR2 as YFSETQ. CDR3 length equals 16 residues. The CDR3 sequence: CANSKGQGGGTDTQYF. The CDR3 region has the DNA TGCGCCAACAGCAAAGGACAGGGTGGAGGCACAGATACGCAGTATTTT. Filled out from reference TRBV5-1 and TRBJ2-3, the complete variable domain reads KAGVTQTPRYLIKTRGQQVTLSCSPISGHRSVSWYQQTPGQGLQFLFEYFSETQRNKGNFPGRFSGRQFSNSRSEMNVSTLELGDSALYLCANSKGQGGGTDTQYFGPGTRLTVL.

This clonotype has a single count. A much larger clone lies a single base off, so this may be a read error. The chain uses TRBV6-1 and TRBJ2-1; 10 bases are a match to TRBD1. The germline CDR1 and CDR2 sequences are MNHNS and SASEGT. The CDR3 totals 13 residues. In nucleotides, the CDR3 is TGTGTCAGCAGTGAGACCCCGGACAGGGGGTACTTCTTC. Its protein product is CVSSETPDRGYFF.

In the case of this clonotype: A much larger clone sits a single nucleotide away, making a read error possible. This chain links TRBV10-3 with TRBJ1-6; D unclear. Trimming stripped 6 bases from V and 9 bases from J, with 15 bases between. The CDR3 covers 14 residues. Looked up from germline, CDR1 is ENHRY and CDR2 is SYGVKD. In DNA form, the CDR3 reads TGTGCCATCAGGGACCAGAACGGGGTTTCACCCCTCCACTTT. Amino acids: CAIRDQNGVSPLHF.

On this clonotype itself: This may arise from a read error, as a much more abundant clone is one base away. The genes are TRBV6-1 and TRBJ2-3; no firm D call. The CDR3 length is 12 residues. Germline V CDR1 and CDR2: MNHNS, SASEGT. CDR3 DNA sequence: TGTGCCAGCAAGCCCAGCATAGATACGCAGTATTTT. Translated, it gives CASKPSIDTQYF.

This clonotype was found many times. The chain's CDR3 is CASTDPGTSFGDIQYF. The CDR3, as DNA: TGTGCCAGCACCGACCCCGGGACTAGCTTCGGAGACATTCAGTACTTC. The rearrangement uses TRBV6-1 and TRBJ2-4; TRBD2 agrees at 9 bases. Looked up from germline, CDR1 is MNHNS and CDR2 is SASEGT. V was clipped by 7 bases and J by 8 bases; unmatched bases: 15. The CDR3 consists of 16 residues.

This clonotype was counted at least ten times. The CDR3 DNA follows: TGTGCCAGCAGTCCTAATTCGGGACAGGGAGTTTACTACAATGAGCAGTTCTTC. Protein sequence: CASSPNSGQGVYYNEQFF. V usage is TRBV6-1 and J usage is TRBJ2-1; TRBD1 matches at 9 bases. V gave up 5 bases and J gave up 3 bases; unmatched junction bases: 14. Germline CDR1 is MNHNS and CDR2 is SASEGT. This CDR3 comprises 18 residues.